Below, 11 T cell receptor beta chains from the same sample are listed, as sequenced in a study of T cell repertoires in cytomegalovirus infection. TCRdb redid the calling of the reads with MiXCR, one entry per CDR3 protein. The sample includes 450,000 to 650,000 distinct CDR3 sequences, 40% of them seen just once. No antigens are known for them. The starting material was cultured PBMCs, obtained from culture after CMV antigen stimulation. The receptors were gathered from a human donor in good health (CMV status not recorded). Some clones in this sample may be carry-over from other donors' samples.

Here the CDR3 DNA reads TGTGCCAGCAGCTTAGGGACTAGCGGGAGCATTAGGAATGAGCAGTTCTTC. This gives the protein CASSLGTSGSIRNEQFF. This chain links TRBV7-9 with TRBJ2-1, with 13 bases aligning to TRBD2. Germline trimming cut 1 base from V and 7 bases from J; bases unmatched to any gene: 7. The germline CDR1 and CDR2 sequences are SEHNR and FQNEAQ (reference sequence). This CDR3 region has 17 residues.

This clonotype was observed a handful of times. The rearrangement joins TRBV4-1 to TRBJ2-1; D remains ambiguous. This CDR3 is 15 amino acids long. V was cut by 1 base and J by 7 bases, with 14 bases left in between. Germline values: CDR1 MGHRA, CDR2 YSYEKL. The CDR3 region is CASSQVSFGLNEQFF. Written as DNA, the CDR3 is TGCGCCAGCAGCCAAGTTTCTTTTGGTCTTAATGAGCAGTTCTTC.

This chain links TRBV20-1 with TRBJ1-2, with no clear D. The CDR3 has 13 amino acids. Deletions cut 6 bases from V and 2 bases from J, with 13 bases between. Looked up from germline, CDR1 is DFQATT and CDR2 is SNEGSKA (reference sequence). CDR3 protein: CSAKDGENYGYTF. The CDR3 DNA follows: TGCAGTGCAAAGGACGGAGAGAACTATGGCTACACCTTC.

CDR3 nucleotide sequence: TGTGCCTCCCAATGGAGCGGGGGAGCAGGGACCCAGTACTTC. As protein: CASQWSGGAGTQYF. The genes are TRBV7-2 and TRBJ2-5, with TRBD2 matching over 8 bases. V lost 11 bases, J lost 7 bases, and 15 bases stayed unmatched. The CDR3 loop spans 14 amino acids. Germline lookup yields CDR1 SGHTA and CDR2 FQGNSA.

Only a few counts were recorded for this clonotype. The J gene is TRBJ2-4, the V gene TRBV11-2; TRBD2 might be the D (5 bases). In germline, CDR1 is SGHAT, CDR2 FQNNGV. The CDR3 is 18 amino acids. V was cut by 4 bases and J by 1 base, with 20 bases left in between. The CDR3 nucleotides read TGTGCCAGCAGCTCCCCGAGAGGGCGGGTAACGGCCAAAAACATTCAGTACTTC. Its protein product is CASSSPRGRVTAKNIQYF.

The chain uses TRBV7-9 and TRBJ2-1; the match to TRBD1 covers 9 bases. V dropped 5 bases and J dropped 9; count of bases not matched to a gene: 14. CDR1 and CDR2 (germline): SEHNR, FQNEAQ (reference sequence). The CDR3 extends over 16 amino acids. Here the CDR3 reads CASSPRFGTGIGEQFF. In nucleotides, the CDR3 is TGTGCCAGCAGCCCACGTTTCGGGACAGGGATCGGTGAGCAGTTCTTC.

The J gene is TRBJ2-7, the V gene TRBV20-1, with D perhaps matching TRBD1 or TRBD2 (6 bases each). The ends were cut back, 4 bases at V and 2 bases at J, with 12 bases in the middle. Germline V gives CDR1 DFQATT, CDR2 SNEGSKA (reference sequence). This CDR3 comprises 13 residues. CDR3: CSATRGLTYEQYF. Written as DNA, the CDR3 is TGCAGTGCTACCAGGGGACTTACCTACGAGCAGTACTTC.

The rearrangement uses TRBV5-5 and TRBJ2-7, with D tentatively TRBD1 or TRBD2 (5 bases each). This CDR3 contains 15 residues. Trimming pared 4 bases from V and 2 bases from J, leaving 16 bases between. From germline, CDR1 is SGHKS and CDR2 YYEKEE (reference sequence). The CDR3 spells CASSIQEVGTYEQYF. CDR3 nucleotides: TGTGCCAGCAGCATACAGGAGGTGGGAACCTACGAGCAGTACTTC.

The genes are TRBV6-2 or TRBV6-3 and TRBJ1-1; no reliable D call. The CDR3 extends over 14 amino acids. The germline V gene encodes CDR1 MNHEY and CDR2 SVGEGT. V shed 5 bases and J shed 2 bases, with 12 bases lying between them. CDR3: CASSQRPINTEAFF. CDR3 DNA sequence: TGTGCCAGCAGTCAACGCCCCATCAACACTGAAGCTTTCTTT.

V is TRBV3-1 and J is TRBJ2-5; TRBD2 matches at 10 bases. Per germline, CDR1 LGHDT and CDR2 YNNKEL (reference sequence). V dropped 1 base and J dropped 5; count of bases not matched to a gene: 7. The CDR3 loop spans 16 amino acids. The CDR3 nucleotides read TGTGCCAGCAGCCAAGGCGTAACGGGACTAGCGGAGACCCAGTACTTC. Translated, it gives CASSQGVTGLAETQYF.

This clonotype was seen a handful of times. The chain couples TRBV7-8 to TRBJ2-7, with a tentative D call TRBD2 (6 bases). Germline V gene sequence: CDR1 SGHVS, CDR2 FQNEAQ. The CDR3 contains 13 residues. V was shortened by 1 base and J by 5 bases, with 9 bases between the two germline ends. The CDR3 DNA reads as TGTGCCAGCAGCTTAGATTGGAGGGACGAGCAGTACTTC. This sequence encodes CASSLDWRDEQYF.